One T cell receptor beta chain is described in this entry. The CDR3 contains 17 residues. Germline CDR1 KGHSH, CDR2 LQKENI. V was trimmed by 3 bases and J by 7 bases, leaving 21 bases between them. This entry is derived from a study of PD-L1 blockade in urothelial cancer. Study context: The patients' atezolizumab therapy, 1,200 mg intravenously every 3 weeks, started at some point between 2014 and 2016. Across blood samples, T cells had a median count of 141,255.

Using immunoSEQ multiplex PCR, the repertoire was profiled, and TCRdb retains in-frame clones only, with some absent. Here the sample spans more than 90,000 clones, approximately 89% being singletons. Time point given: peripheral blood 6 weeks after treatment start. Material: PBMCs, obtained around atezolizumab (anti-PD-L1) treatment. This receptor was taken from a man aged 55 to 70 with urothelial cancer. The chain links TRBV18 to TRBJ2-2, with a weak D call TRBD2 (5 bases). The CDR3, as DNA: TGTGCCAGCTCACCCCGACCTATGAGGGAGCAGGACGGGGAGCTGTTTTTT. It codes for CASSPRPMREQDGELFF. Together with reference TRBV18 and TRBJ2-2, the CDR3 gives the full variable domain: NAGVMQNPRHLVRRRGQEARLRCSPMKGHSHVYWYRQLPEEGLKFMVYLQKENIIDESGMPKERFSAEFPKEGPSILRIQQVVRGDSAAYFCASSPRPMREQDGELFFGEGSRLTVL.